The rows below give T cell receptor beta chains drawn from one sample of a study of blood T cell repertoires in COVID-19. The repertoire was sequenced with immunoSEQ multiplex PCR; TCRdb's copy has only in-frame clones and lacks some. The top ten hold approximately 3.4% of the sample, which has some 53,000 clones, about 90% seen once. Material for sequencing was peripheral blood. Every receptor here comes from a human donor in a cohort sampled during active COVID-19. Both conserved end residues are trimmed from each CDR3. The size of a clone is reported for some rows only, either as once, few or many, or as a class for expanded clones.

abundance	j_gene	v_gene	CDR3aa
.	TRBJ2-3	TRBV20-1	SARDFDTQY
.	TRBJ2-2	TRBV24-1	ATTRGQGFTGELF
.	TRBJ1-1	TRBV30	AWSVRPGTEAF
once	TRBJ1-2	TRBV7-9	ASSLNQGYGYT
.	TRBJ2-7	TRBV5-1	ASSREGAYEQY
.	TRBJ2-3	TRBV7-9	ASSAGTVSTDTQY
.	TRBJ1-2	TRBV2	ASRGQLGGGYT
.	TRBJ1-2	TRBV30	AWSPTGGGPLYGYT
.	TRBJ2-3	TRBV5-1	ASSLSTTLDPQY
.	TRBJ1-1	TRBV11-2	ASSLGKIGHRITEAF
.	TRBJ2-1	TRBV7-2	ASSLRLDRGLNEQF
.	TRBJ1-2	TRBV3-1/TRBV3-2	ASSELTGGKGYT
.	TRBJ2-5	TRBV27	ASSPQGETQY
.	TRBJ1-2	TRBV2	ASSTQGVSGYT
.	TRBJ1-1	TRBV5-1	ASSPRDSYLDTEAF
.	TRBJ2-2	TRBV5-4	ASSLWGGGTGELF
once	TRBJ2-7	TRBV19	ASSITGSEQY
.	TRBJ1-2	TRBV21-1	ASIQTGEQVHYGYT
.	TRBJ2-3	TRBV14	ASSQVAGVFADTQY
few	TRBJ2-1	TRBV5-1	ASSFLAGRYNEQF
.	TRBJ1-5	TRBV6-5	ASALKDRGNQPQH
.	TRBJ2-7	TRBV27	ASSRAGGPISSYEQY
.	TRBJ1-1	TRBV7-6	ASSPSPRNTEAF
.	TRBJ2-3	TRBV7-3	ASSLGLSTDTQY
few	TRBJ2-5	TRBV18	ASSPPGLAGGGRETQY
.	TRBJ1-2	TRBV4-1	ASSQTRDRDRHGYT
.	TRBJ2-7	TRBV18	ASSPPVSSEEWGYEQY
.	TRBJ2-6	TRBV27	ASSFYTSGANVLT
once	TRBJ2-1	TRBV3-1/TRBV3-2	ASSQVLAGWDNEQF
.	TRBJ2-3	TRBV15	ATSRVSGGGSDTQY
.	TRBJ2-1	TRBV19	ASSLGLAGVNEQF
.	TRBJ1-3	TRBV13	ASSLAGLGNTIY
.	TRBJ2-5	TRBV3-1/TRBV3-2	ASSPGVAGPQETQY
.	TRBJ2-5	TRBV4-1	ASSQEGGLAGDGTQY
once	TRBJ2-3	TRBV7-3	ASSPNTDTQY
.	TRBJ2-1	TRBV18	ASSRDRGNEQF
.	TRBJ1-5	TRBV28	ASSDRRGSPQH
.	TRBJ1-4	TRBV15	ATSRDRGLGEKLF
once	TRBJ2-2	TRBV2	ASSAPGELF
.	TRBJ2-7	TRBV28	ASFRSSGRAGEQY
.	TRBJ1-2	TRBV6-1	ASSEAQGHYGYT
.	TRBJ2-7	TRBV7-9	ASSSNRAETYEQY
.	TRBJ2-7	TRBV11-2	ASSLYAQGTYEQY
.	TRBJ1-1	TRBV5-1	ASSLIENTEAF
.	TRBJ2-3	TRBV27	ASSARDNRDTQY
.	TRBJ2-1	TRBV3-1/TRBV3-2	ASSQVSGYQQF
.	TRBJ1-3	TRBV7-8	ASSSFASSGNTIY
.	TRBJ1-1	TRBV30	AWSVGGGATEAF
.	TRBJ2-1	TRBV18	ASSPQGTSGANEQF
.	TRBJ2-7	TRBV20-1	SARVSYEQY
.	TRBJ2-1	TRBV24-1	ATSDTTGRNEQF
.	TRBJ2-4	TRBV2	ASSEGQSSGMRLAKNIQY
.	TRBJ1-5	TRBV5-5	ASSFEGSQPQH